The subject of this entry is one TCR beta chain. Its matching antigen is unknown. The table came from immunoSEQ multiplex PCR; TCRdb's copy has only in-frame clones and leaves some out. In the table there are more than 3,000 clones, roughly 88% of which are singletons. This record belongs to a study of T cell repertoires in ileal Crohn's disease. About the research overall: The M6 sample came from neoterminal ileum during colonoscopy after surgery. Study-wide results and limits: Active smokers at surgery had more clonal expansions than non-smokers. Endoscopic recurrence occurred in every patient whose clonality exceeded 26.8%.

Germline V CDR1 and CDR2: SEHNR, FQNEAQ (reference sequence). The CDR3 consists of 13 residues. V was shortened by 3 bases and J by 10 bases, with 13 bases between the two germline ends. The time point is: neoterminal ileum biopsy at postoperative endoscopy, about 6 months after surgery. Eligibility required adulthood, ileal or ileocolonic Crohn's disease and indicated ileocolonic resection. The chain links TRBV7-9 to TRBJ2-1, with a possible D match to TRBD2 (7 bases). Sequences were obtained from ileal tissue. This clonotype was obtained from an adult with Crohn's disease. The DNA for the CDR3 is TGTGCCAGCAGCTTGGCGGGGGCCCCGGAGCAGTTCTTC. This translates into CASSLAGAPEQFF.